This TCR beta chain was identified in a study of cytomegalovirus exposure and HLA in healthy donors. General study findings and limits: In an earlier analysis, about 87% or about 30%: the productive usage of most TCR beta V segments.

While unrecorded immune exposures were likely, the donors were nominally healthy when sampled. Per germline, CDR1 SGDLS and CDR2 YYNGEE. V was cut by 4 bases and J by 1 base, with 8 bases left in between. This CDR3 contains 13 residues. The PCR employed 60 Vbeta primers together with 13 Jbeta primers. Method: immunoSEQ multiplex PCR; TCRdb's copy keeps in-frame clones and lacks some. The profile shows over 100,000 clones, approximately 76% of them singletons. This clone was seen only a few times. Its cognate antigen is unknown. The sample was PBMCs. The chain couples TRBV9 to TRBJ1-1; D gene ambiguous. This TCR was recovered from a woman younger than 30 in good health and CMV-seropositive. The CDR3 region is CASSTPGNTEAFF. The CDR3 region has the DNA TGTGCCAGCAGCACCCCAGGGAACACTGAAGCTTTCTTT.